The 21 T cell receptor beta chains listed next were all sequenced from one sample in a study of shared clonotypes between healthy human individuals. Assay: immunoSEQ multiplex PCR; the TCRdb copy retains only in-frame clones and omits some. The top ten clones hold around 0.14% of a sample with about 2,500,000 clones, around 90% of them seen once. Sequenced input: naive CD4+ T cells sorted from blood. Indicated subset: CD45RA+ positively selected. The receptors were gathered from a man aged 18 to 29 in good health.

To note about this clone: Other DNA sequences of this sample code for an identical CDR3. The chain carries TRBV5-1 and TRBJ1-1; no definite D call. CDR3 length equals 13 residues. V was shortened by 2 bases and J by 4 bases, with 9 bases between the two germline ends. Germline CDR1 SGHRS, CDR2 YFSETQ. The CDR3 loop reads CASSLREGTEAFF. DNA of the CDR3: TGCGCCAGCAGCTTACGGGAGGGCACTGAAGCTTTCTTT.

As regards this clone: The same CDR3 is also encoded by other DNA sequences in this sample. This chain uses TRBV18 with TRBJ1-1; possible D gene TRBD1, 5 bases. The length of the CDR3 is 15 residues. CDR1 KGHSH and CDR2 LQKENI come from the germline V gene. V was clipped by 3 bases and J by 1 base, with 12 bases between them. The CDR3, as DNA: TGTGCCAGCTCACCGCCTACCGGACAGAACACTGAAGCTTTCTTT. Protein: CASSPPTGQNTEAFF.

The chain joins TRBV4-1 to TRBJ2-7; TRBD2 matches at 9 bases. The CDR3 totals 17 residues. The germline V gene has CDR1 MGHRA and CDR2 YSYEKL. The ends lost 0 bases at V and 0 bases at J; junction bases unmatched: 6. CDR3 sequence (DNA): TGCGCCAGCAGCCAAGATAGCGGGGGCTACCTCTCCTACGAGCAGTACTTC. Protein sequence: CASSQDSGGYLSYEQYF.

V is TRBV7-9 and J is TRBJ2-5; tentatively, D is TRBD2 (6 bases). CDR1 SEHNR and CDR2 FQNEAQ come from the germline V gene (reference sequence). V was shortened by 10 bases and J by 5 bases, with 23 bases between the two germline ends. CDR3 size: 15 residues. This CDR3 reads CAILVLSGEGETQYF. CDR3 bases: TGTGCCATCCTAGTACTTTCGGGAGAGGGGGAGACCCAGTACTTC.

This clone was observed once. This chain connects TRBV11-2 to TRBJ2-3; D may be TRBD1 or TRBD2 (6 bases each). CDR3 length: 14 residues. V lost 0 bases and J lost 5, with 9 bases in between. Germline V CDR1 and CDR2: SGHAT, FQNNGV. The CDR3 DNA is TGTGCCAGCAGCTTAGAGGGGGGCAAAGATACGCAGTATTTT. Translation gives CASSLEGGKDTQYF.

Concerning this clone: The identical CDR3 is also encoded by other nucleotide sequences in the sample. The V and J genes are TRBV7-9 and TRBJ2-1, with 10 bases lining up with TRBD2. Trimming took 0 bases from V and 5 from J; bases not matched to a gene: 1. There are 15 residues in the CDR3. The germline V gene has CDR1 SEHNR and CDR2 FQNEAQ (reference sequence). The CDR3 loop is CASSLAGLADNEQFF. The DNA for the CDR3 is TGTGCCAGCAGCTTAGCAGGACTAGCGGACAATGAGCAGTTCTTC.

In DNA, the CDR3 is TGTGCCAGTAGTATGGCAGGGTTGGTCGAGCTGTTTTTT. This translates into CASSMAGLVELFF. This rearrangement joins TRBV19 to TRBJ2-2; maybe TRBD1 (5 bases). Germline V gene data show CDR1 as LNHDA and CDR2 as SQIVND (reference sequence). Trimming took off 3 bases at V and 11 bases at J, with 13 bases between the two ends. The CDR3 is made up of 13 amino acids.

V usage is TRBV2 and J usage is TRBJ1-2; 9 nucleotides line up with TRBD1. Germline-derived CDR1 and CDR2 are SNHLY and FYNNEI. The CDR3 sequence is 14 residues long. The J segment lost 6 bases and the V segment lost 6 bases, leaving 8 bases of the junction unmatched. The CDR3 bases are TGTGCCAGCAGCCTTCTCGGACAGGGGAATGGCTACACCTTC. This codes for CASSLLGQGNGYTF.

This chain links TRBV7-9 with TRBJ2-1, with TRBD2 identical over 7 bases. The germline gives CDR1 SEHNR, CDR2 FQNEAQ (reference sequence). The V and J ends lost 5 bases and 5 bases, in that order; junction bases with no gene match: 9. The CDR3 length is 15 residues. CDR3 DNA sequence: TGTGCCAGCAGCCTAGGTAGCGGGCGGGACAATGAGCAGTTCTTC. Amino acids: CASSLGSGRDNEQFF.

This chain connects TRBV18 to TRBJ2-2; 8 bases line up with TRBD1. Germline loops: CDR1 KGHSH, CDR2 LQKENI. The CDR3 runs to 15 residues. V shed 4 bases and J 6 bases; nucleotides not matched to a gene: 7. CDR3 sequence: CASSQGQVLAGELFF. CDR3 coding DNA: TGTGCCAGCTCACAGGGACAGGTTTTGGCCGGGGAGCTGTTTTTT.

The chain couples TRBV7-2 to TRBJ2-1; 9 positions match TRBD2. Germline assignment: CDR1 SGHTA and CDR2 FQGNSA. The CDR3 is 17 amino acids. Trimming removed 1 base from V and 8 bases from J; junction bases left unmatched: 12. CDR3 nucleotide sequence: TGTGCCAGCAGCTTAGATGGCGGGAGGGCAGAGGTTGATGAGCAGTTCTTC. Translated: CASSLDGGRAEVDEQFF.

V usage is TRBV7-2 and J usage is TRBJ2-7; 10 nucleotides match TRBD1. Germline assignment: CDR1 SGHTA and CDR2 FQGNSA. J lost 0 bases, V lost 3 bases, and 11 bases had no gene match. The CDR3 totals 18 residues. The CDR3 reads CASSLYQPGQGFSYEQYF. The CDR3 nucleotides are TGTGCCAGCAGCTTGTATCAACCGGGACAGGGGTTCTCCTACGAGCAGTACTTC.

The V and J genes are TRBV5-4 and TRBJ2-3, with 9 bases lining up with TRBD2. V trimming: 4 bases; J trimming: 4 bases; junction bases outside the gene matches: 7. This CDR3 is built from 15 residues. Germline V CDR1 and CDR2: SGHNT, YYREEE (reference sequence). CDR3 amino acids: CASSTQAGGADTQYF. In DNA form, the CDR3 reads TGTGCCAGCAGCACCCAGGCGGGGGGGGCAGATACGCAGTATTTT.

The chain uses TRBV7-8 and TRBJ2-7, with TRBD2 identical over 11 bases. Per the germline V gene, CDR1 is SGHVS and CDR2 is FQNEAQ. The CDR3 runs 15 residues. V was clipped by 4 bases and J by 1 base; unmatched bases: 3. CDR3 amino acids: CASSSLAGGSYEQYF. DNA of the CDR3: TGTGCCAGCAGCTCCCTAGCGGGAGGTTCCTACGAGCAGTACTTC.

This chain connects TRBV6-5 to TRBJ2-1, with 10 bases that match TRBD2. From germline, CDR1 is MNHEY and CDR2 SVGAGI. The length of the CDR3 is 16 residues. V shed 0 bases and J 7 bases; nucleotides not matched to a gene: 6. CDR3 nucleotide sequence: TGTGCCAGCAGTTACTCCTTAGCGGGGGGAGGGAATGAGCAGTTCTTC. Amino acids: CASSYSLAGGGNEQFF.

V usage is TRBV27 and J usage is TRBJ2-3; 7 nucleotides agree with TRBD1. V lost 8 bases to trimming and J lost 0 bases; unmatched junction nucleotides: 8. Germline CDR1 and CDR2: MNHEY and SMNVEV (reference sequence). This CDR3 has 15 amino acids. CDR3 residues: CASGRQGPSTDTQYF. CDR3 DNA: TGTGCCAGCGGAAGACAGGGCCCCAGCACAGATACGCAGTATTTT.

V and J are TRBV5-1 and TRBJ2-5; D perhaps matches TRBD1 (6 bases). Per germline, CDR1 SGHRS and CDR2 YFSETQ. This CDR3 has 14 amino acids. The V and J ends lost 4 bases and 1 base respectively, with 11 bases between them. The CDR3 sequence: CASSPRTVQETQYF. The CDR3 coding sequence is TGCGCCAGCAGCCCCCGGACAGTCCAAGAGACCCAGTACTTC.

The chain carries TRBV10-3 and TRBJ2-2; 7 bases match TRBD2. V dropped 5 bases and J dropped 0; count of bases not matched to a gene: 6. Germline V lookup: CDR1 ENHRY, CDR2 SYGVKD. This CDR3 spans 16 amino acids. The CDR3 sequence: CAISNGGSANTGELFF. CDR3 nucleotide sequence: TGTGCCATCAGTAACGGGGGGTCCGCGAACACCGGGGAGCTGTTTTTT.

The V and J genes are TRBV7-8 and TRBJ2-7; 10 nucleotides line up with TRBD1. The germline V gene has CDR1 SGHVS and CDR2 FQNEAQ. The CDR3 consists of 16 residues. The junction had 9 bases not matched to a gene; V was cut back by 3 bases and J by 4 bases. The CDR3 DNA sequence: TGTGCCAGCAGCTTTGTCCGGGACAGGGGATTATACGAGCAGTACTTC. Translated, it gives CASSFVRDRGLYEQYF. Using reference TRBV7-8 and TRBJ2-7 for the parts outside the CDR3, the full variable domain is GAGVSQSPRYKVAKRGQDVALRCDPISGHVSLFWYQQALGQGPEFLTYFQNEAQLDKSGLPSDRFFAERPEGSVSTLKIQRTQQEDSAVYLCASSFVRDRGLYEQYFGPGTRLTVT.

This clone was detected only once. Distinct nucleotide sequences in the sample also encode this CDR3. The V call is TRBV5-1, the J call TRBJ2-7; D might be TRBD1 (6 bases). The CDR3 runs 14 residues. The V end lost 0 bases, the J end lost 5 bases, and 12 bases lay between the germline ends. Germline CDR1 SGHRS, CDR2 YFSETQ. The chain's CDR3 is CASSLGQGIDEQYF. The CDR3, as DNA: TGCGCCAGCAGCTTGGGCCAGGGGATAGACGAGCAGTACTTC.

The sample holds a few counts of this clone. This chain uses TRBV7-2 with TRBJ1-1; 8 bases map to TRBD1. Germline CDR1 and CDR2: SGHTA and FQGNSA. J gave up 5 bases and V 3 bases, and 5 bases lay outside the gene matches. This CDR3 region has 14 residues. The CDR3 here is CASSLETGDTEAFF. The CDR3 nucleotides read TGTGCCAGCAGCTTGGAGACAGGGGATACTGAAGCTTTCTTT.